Below, one TCR beta chain is given with its context. The target antigen is unknown. CDR3 regions were amplified by Arm-PCR using iRepertoire HTBI primers to build TCR beta libraries. TCRdb re-analysed the multiplex PCR reads in MiXCR, keeping a single row per CDR3 protein. The sample yields 500,000 or so distinct CDR3 sequences, around 15% seen once. Time point noted: newly diagnosed GD, antithyroid drugs for less than 3 months. The TCR library was made from RNA extracted from PBMCs. The authors drew approximately 9 milliliters of peripheral blood into EDTA tubes. This entry is derived from a study of regulatory T cells in long-lasting Graves disease. Points from the study as a whole: Persistent Graves' patients showed reduced TCR diversity versus newly diagnosed patients.

Between the trimmed V and J ends, which lost 3 bases and 5 bases, there was a span of 24 bases. The CDR3 sequence is 18 residues long. Germline values: CDR1 SGHTS, CDR2 YDEGEE. These data were likewise used in another study, on T cells in Graves' hyperthyroidism and ophthalmopathy.

The sequence was collected from a woman aged 40-60 years with Graves disease. This chain uses TRBV5-8 with TRBJ1-5, with D unclear. The specimen comprised peripheral blood mononuclear cells (PBMCs), sampled at new diagnosis, from a patient treated with antithyroid drugs. The chain's CDR3 is CASSSPLGPGSGYQPQHF. CDR3 nucleotides: TGTGCCAGCAGCTCGCCATTAGGGCCCGGGTCTGGTTATCAGCCCCAGCATTTT.